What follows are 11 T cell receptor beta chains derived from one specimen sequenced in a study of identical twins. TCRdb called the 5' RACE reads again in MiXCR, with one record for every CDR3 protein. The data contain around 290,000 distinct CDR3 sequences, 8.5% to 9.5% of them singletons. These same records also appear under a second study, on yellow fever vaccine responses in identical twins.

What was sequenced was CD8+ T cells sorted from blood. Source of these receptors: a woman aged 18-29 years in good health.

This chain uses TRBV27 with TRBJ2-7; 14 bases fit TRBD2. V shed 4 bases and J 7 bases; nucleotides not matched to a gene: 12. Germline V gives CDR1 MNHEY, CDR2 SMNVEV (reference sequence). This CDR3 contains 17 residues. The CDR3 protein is CASSSIRLAGGSREQYF. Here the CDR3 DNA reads TGTGCCAGCAGTTCGATCCGACTAGCGGGAGGGTCGAGGGAGCAGTACTTC.

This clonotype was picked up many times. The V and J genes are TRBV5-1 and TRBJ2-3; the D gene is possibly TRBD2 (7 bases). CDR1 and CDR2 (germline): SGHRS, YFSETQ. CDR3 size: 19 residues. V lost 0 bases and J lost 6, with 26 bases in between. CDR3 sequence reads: CASSLVQGPGRGRGDTQYF. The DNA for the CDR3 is TGCGCCAGCAGCTTGGTTCAGGGGCCCGGTCGCGGGAGAGGCGATACGCAGTATTTT.

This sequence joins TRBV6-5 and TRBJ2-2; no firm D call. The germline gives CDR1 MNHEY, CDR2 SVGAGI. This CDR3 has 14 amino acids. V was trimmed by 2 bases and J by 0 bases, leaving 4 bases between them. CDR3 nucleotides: TGTGCCAGCAGTTACATTGCGAACACCGGGGAGCTGTTTTTT. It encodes CASSYIANTGELFF.

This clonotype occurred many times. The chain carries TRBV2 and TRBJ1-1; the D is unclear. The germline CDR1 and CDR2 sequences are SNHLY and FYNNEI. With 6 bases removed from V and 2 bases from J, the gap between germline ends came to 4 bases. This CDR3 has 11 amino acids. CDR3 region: CASRVNTEAFF. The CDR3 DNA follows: TGTGCCAGCAGGGTAAACACTGAAGCTTTCTTT.

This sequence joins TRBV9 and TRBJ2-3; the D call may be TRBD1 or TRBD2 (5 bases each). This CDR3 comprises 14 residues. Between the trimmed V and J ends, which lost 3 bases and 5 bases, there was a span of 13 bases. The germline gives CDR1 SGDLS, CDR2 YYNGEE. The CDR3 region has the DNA TGTGCCAGCAGCGCATCCCCAGGGAGAGATACGCAGTATTTT. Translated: CASSASPGRDTQYF.

CDR3 DNA: TGTGCCAGCAGTTCCGGCGTGAACTACGAGCAGTACTTC. Protein: CASSSGVNYEQYF. The V gene is TRBV27, the J gene TRBJ2-7; no clear D. Germline values: CDR1 MNHEY, CDR2 SMNVEV (reference sequence). Trimming pared 4 bases from V and 3 bases from J, leaving 10 bases between. The CDR3 is 13 residues long.

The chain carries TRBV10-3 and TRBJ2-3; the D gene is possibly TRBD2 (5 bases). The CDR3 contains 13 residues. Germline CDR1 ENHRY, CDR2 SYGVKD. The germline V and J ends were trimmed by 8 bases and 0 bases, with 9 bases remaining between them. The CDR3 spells CAIQAASTDTQYF. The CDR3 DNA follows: TGTGCCATCCAAGCGGCTAGCACAGATACGCAGTATTTT.

In DNA, the CDR3 is TGTGCCACGGGACAGGGGCTTTCCTACGAGCAGTACTTC. Residues: CATGQGLSYEQYF. The chain recombines TRBV7-9 with TRBJ2-7, with TRBD1 identical over 10 bases. Per the germline V gene, CDR1 is SEHNR and CDR2 is FQNEAQ (reference sequence). This CDR3 has 13 amino acids. V dropped 10 bases and J dropped 1; count of bases not matched to a gene: 4.

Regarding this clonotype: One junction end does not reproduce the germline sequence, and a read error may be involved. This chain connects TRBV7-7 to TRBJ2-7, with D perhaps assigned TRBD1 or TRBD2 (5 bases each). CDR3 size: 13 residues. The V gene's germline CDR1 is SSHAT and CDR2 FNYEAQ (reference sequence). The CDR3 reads CASSLVVGDEQYF. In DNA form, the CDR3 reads TGTGCTAGCAGCTTAGTGGTGGGGGACGAGCAGTACTTC.

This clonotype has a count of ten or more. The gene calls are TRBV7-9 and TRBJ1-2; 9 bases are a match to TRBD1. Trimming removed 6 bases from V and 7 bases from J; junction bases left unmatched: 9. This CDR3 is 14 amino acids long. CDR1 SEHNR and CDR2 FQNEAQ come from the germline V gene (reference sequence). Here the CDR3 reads CASSPGQGRFGYTF. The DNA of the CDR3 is TGTGCCAGCAGTCCGGGACAGGGAAGGTTTGGCTACACCTTC. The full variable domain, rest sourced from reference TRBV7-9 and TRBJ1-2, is DTGVSQNPRHKITKRGQNVTFRCDPISEHNRLYWYRQTLGQGPEFLTYFQNEAQLEKSRLLSDRFSAERPKGSFSTLEIQRTEQGDSAMYLCASSPGQGRFGYTFGSGTRLTVV.

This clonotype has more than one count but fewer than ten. CDR3 bases: TGTGCCAGCAGCCCGACAGGGGTTGGACAGCCCCAGCATTTT. It specifies CASSPTGVGQPQHF. The J gene is TRBJ1-5, the V gene TRBV11-2, with 8 bases aligning to TRBD1. Trimming at V came to 5 bases and at J to 7 bases, leaving 7 bases not matched to a gene. The CDR3 sequence is 14 residues long. Germline V gives CDR1 SGHAT, CDR2 FQNNGV.